One TCR beta chain is described in this entry. The PCR made use of 60 Vbeta and 13 Jbeta primers. Produced via immunoSEQ multiplex PCR; TCRdb's table is partial and in-frame only. The table includes 150,000 to 200,000 clones, around four fifths detected once. J lost 6 bases, V lost 4 bases, and 7 bases had no gene match. The CDR3 consists of 14 residues. In germline, CDR1 is MNHNY, CDR2 SVGAGI (reference sequence). The data were taken from a study of cytomegalovirus exposure and HLA in healthy donors. Source material: PBMCs. The rearrangement links TRBV6-6 to TRBJ1-2; TRBD1 agrees at 8 bases. The source of this sequence is a woman aged 50 to 60 in good health and CMV-seropositive. The CDR3 nucleotides are TGTGCCAGCAGTTGGAGACAGGGGACAGATGGCTACACCTTC. Residues: CASSWRQGTDGYTF.